Below, one T cell receptor beta chain is given with its context. This entry is derived from a study of T cells expressing NK-cell markers. There are 12 residues in the CDR3. In germline, CDR1 is MGHRA, CDR2 YSYEKL. TCRdb processed the 5' RACE reads again and assigns one entry to each CDR3 protein, with no DNA. This sample's table reports hundreds of thousands of distinct CDR3 sequences. The chain couples TRBV4-1 to TRBJ2-1. The clonotype comes from a man aged 18 to 35 in good health. Material for sequencing was blood T cells: a sorted CD56 or NKG2C T cell subset, CD4+ or CD8+ T cells, or bulk PBMC T cells (not recorded which). The CDR3 region is CASSTPGGEQFF.